The 27 T cell receptor beta chains in this list originate from one sample, sequenced in a study of blood T cell repertoires in COVID-19. Only in-frame clones appear in the TCRdb table, and some are missing; sequencing was by immunoSEQ multiplex PCR. The sample yields hundreds of thousands of clones, approximately 90% seen once. Sequencing input: peripheral blood. These TCRs come from a woman aged 25-40 years with active or convalescent COVID-19.

The chain uses TRBV7-9 and TRBJ2-1; the D is unclear. The germline gives CDR1 SEHNR, CDR2 FQNEAQ (reference sequence). The CDR3 is 15 residues long. With 5 bases removed from V and 3 bases from J, the gap between germline ends came to 14 bases. CDR3 coding DNA: TGTGCCAGCAGCGGAAACAGATATTACTACAATGAGCAGTTCTTC. This encodes CASSGNRYYYNEQFF.

This clone was counted between two and nine times. The chain recombines TRBV2 with TRBJ1-1; 7 bases fit TRBD1. V lost 11 bases to trimming and J lost 3 bases; unmatched junction nucleotides: 6. The germline V gene encodes CDR1 SNHLY and CDR2 FYNNEI. The CDR3 is 12 amino acids. The CDR3 protein is CASGQGDTEAFF. CDR3 sequence (DNA): TGTGCCTCCGGGCAGGGGGACACTGAAGCTTTCTTT. The whole variable domain, remainder taken from reference TRBV2 and TRBJ1-1, is EPEVTQTPSHQVTQMGQEVILRCVPISNHLYFYWYRQILGQKVEFLVSFYNNEISEKSEIFDDQFSVERPDGSNFTLKIRSTKLEDSAMYFCASGQGDTEAFFGQGTRLTVV.

The chain couples TRBV2 to TRBJ1-1, with no clear D. The germline CDR1 and CDR2 sequences are SNHLY and FYNNEI. The V end lost 6 bases, the J end lost 2 bases, and 13 bases lay between the germline ends. The CDR3 has 14 amino acids. CDR3 residues: CASSGKQLNTEAFF. In DNA, the CDR3 is TGTGCCAGCAGCGGGAAGCAGCTAAACACTGAAGCTTTCTTT. Complete variable domain (other parts from reference TRBV2 and TRBJ1-1): EPEVTQTPSHQVTQMGQEVILRCVPISNHLYFYWYRQILGQKVEFLVSFYNNEISEKSEIFDDQFSVERPDGSNFTLKIRSTKLEDSAMYFCASSGKQLNTEAFFGQGTRLTVV.

This clone appeared a single time. Other DNA sequences from this sample encode an identical CDR3 as well. The chain is built from TRBV3-1 (or the pseudogene TRBV3-2) and TRBJ2-7; D possibly corresponds to TRBD1 (5 bases). Germline CDR1 is LGHDT and CDR2 is YNNKEL (reference sequence). The V and J ends lost 1 base and 3 bases respectively, with 7 bases between them. The CDR3 loop spans 13 amino acids. CDR3 protein: CASSQGQGYEQYF. The CDR3 DNA is TGTGCCAGCAGCCAAGGGCAGGGCTACGAGCAGTACTTC.

This chain joins TRBV15 and TRBJ2-1; 8 bases match TRBD2. This CDR3 spans 18 amino acids. The junction had 12 bases not matched to a gene; V was cut back by 3 bases and J by 2 bases. Per the germline V gene, CDR1 is LNHNV and CDR2 is YYDKDF (reference sequence). CDR3 in amino acids: CATSSLIWAGGPYNEQFF. The DNA of the CDR3 is TGTGCCACCAGCAGTTTAATCTGGGCGGGAGGCCCCTACAATGAGCAGTTCTTC.

This clone was seen just once. The rearrangement uses TRBV7-9 and TRBJ1-2, with 7 bases lining up with TRBD1. CDR1 and CDR2 (germline): SEHNR, FQNEAQ (reference sequence). The CDR3 has 18 amino acids. The trim removed 1 base at V and 0 bases at J, leaving 11 bases unmatched. The CDR3 protein is CASSLVPEGARANYGYTF. The CDR3 coding sequence is TGTGCCAGCAGCTTAGTCCCCGAGGGGGCCCGGGCTAACTATGGCTACACCTTC.

This clone was detected once. The chain uses TRBV14 and TRBJ1-2, with 9 bases aligning to TRBD1. The germline CDR1 and CDR2 sequences are SGHDN and FVKESK. The CDR3 is made up of 14 amino acids. V was clipped by 1 base and J by 5 bases; unmatched bases: 2. CDR3 bases: TGTGCCAGCAGCCAAGGACAGGGGGGATATGGCTACACCTTC. It is translated as CASSQGQGGYGYTF.

The chain combines TRBV5-1 with TRBJ1-3; 7 bases fit TRBD1. Unmatched junction bases numbered 6, after V lost 0 bases and J lost 0 bases. This CDR3 spans 17 amino acids. CDR1 and CDR2 (germline): SGHRS, YFSETQ. The CDR3: CASSLEPGQYSGNTIYF. As DNA, the CDR3 is TGCGCCAGCAGCTTGGAACCGGGACAGTACTCTGGAAACACCATATATTTT.

CDR3 bases: TGTGCCACCAGCAGACGTACCCTCCTCGGCGAGCAGTACTTC. Protein sequence: CATSRRTLLGEQYF. V gene TRBV15 combines with J gene TRBJ2-7; D is undetermined. The CDR3 is 14 residues long. CDR1 and CDR2 from the germline V gene are LNHNV and YYDKDF (reference sequence). The ends were cut back, 2 bases at V and 6 bases at J, with 14 bases in the middle.

V usage is TRBV19 and J usage is TRBJ2-7; TRBD1 is a possible D gene (5 bases). Germline assignment: CDR1 LNHDA and CDR2 SQIVND (reference sequence). V was cut by 3 bases and J by 3 bases, with 15 bases left in between. The CDR3 runs to 15 residues. The CDR3 loop is CASSMRQGGDYEQYF. The CDR3 bases are TGTGCCAGTAGTATGAGGCAGGGTGGGGACTACGAGCAGTACTTC.

DNA for the CDR3: TGTGCCAGCTCACCACTGGCGGGAGGGGGCACAGATACGCAGTATTTT. Protein: CASSPLAGGGTDTQYF. J is TRBJ2-3 and V is TRBV18; 9 bases align to TRBD2. Trimming took 1 base from V and 1 from J; bases not matched to a gene: 3. Germline values: CDR1 KGHSH, CDR2 LQKENI. The CDR3 consists of 16 residues.

This chain links TRBV18 with TRBJ2-1; TRBD2 aligns across 8 bases. The ends lost 0 bases at V and 0 bases at J; junction bases unmatched: 10. Germline CDR1 reads KGHSH; CDR2 reads LQKENI. This CDR3 is built from 19 residues. The CDR3 DNA is TGTGCCAGCTCACCACCGAATCTAGCGGGTCGAAGCTCCTACAATGAGCAGTTCTTC. This codes for CASSPPNLAGRSSYNEQFF.

The chain combines TRBV11-3 with TRBJ2-1, with TRBD1 identical over 8 bases. The V segment lost 3 bases and the J segment 7 bases; nucleotides outside the gene matches: 2. This CDR3 is 13 amino acids long. Germline CDR1 and CDR2: SGHNT and YENEEA. CDR3 coding DNA: TGTGCCAGCAGCTTTCAGGGGGCGAATGAGCAGTTCTTC. This translates into CASSFQGANEQFF.

This chain uses TRBV5-4 with TRBJ2-3; TRBD2 matches at 11 bases. V lost 4 bases, J lost 0 bases, and 4 bases stayed unmatched. CDR3 length equals 16 residues. Germline CDR1 reads SGHNT; CDR2 reads YYREEE (reference sequence). The CDR3 is CASSLRTSGSTDTQYF. The DNA for the CDR3 is TGTGCCAGCAGCCTTCGGACTAGCGGGAGCACAGATACGCAGTATTTT. Complete variable domain (other parts from reference TRBV5-4 and TRBJ2-3): ETGVTQSPTHLIKTRGQQVTLRCSSQSGHNTVSWYQQALGQGPQFIFQYYREEENGRGNFPPRFSGLQFPNYSSELNVNALELDDSALYLCASSLRTSGSTDTQYFGPGTRLTVL.

This chain connects TRBV19 to TRBJ1-2; 9 nucleotides agree with TRBD1. Germline trimming cut 7 bases from V and 4 bases from J; bases unmatched to any gene: 16. Per germline, CDR1 LNHDA and CDR2 SQIVND (reference sequence). CDR3 size: 17 residues. The CDR3 is CASTPGTGRVLGYGYTF. CDR3 in DNA: TGTGCCAGTACACCAGGGACAGGGCGAGTTCTGGGCTATGGCTACACCTTC.

This chain joins TRBV6-5 and TRBJ1-2; D uncertain. CDR1 is MNHEY, CDR2 SVGAGI, per germline. The CDR3 loop spans 13 amino acids. V was cut by 6 bases and J by 3 bases, with 11 bases left in between. In DNA, the CDR3 is TGTGCCAGCAGGCCCCTAACTTACTATGGCTACACCTTC. Translating gives CASRPLTYYGYTF.

This chain links TRBV19 with TRBJ1-1; TRBD1 aligns across 8 bases. The CDR3 covers 14 residues. Germline values: CDR1 LNHDA, CDR2 SQIVND (reference sequence). V was clipped by 6 bases and J by 0 bases; unmatched bases: 3. Here the CDR3 reads CASRRDRLNTEAFF. The CDR3 DNA is TGTGCCAGTAGGAGGGACAGGCTGAACACTGAAGCTTTCTTT.

This clone showed up just once. CDR3 loop: CASSRNLAAAEIQETQYF. Here the CDR3 DNA reads TGTGCCAGCAGCCGAAACCTAGCGGCCGCTGAAATCCAAGAGACCCAGTACTTC. The J gene is TRBJ2-5, the V gene TRBV4-2; 7 bases are a match to TRBD2. The germline CDR1 and CDR2 sequences are LGHNA and YNFKEQ. After removal of 4 bases from V and 1 base from J, the junction contained 15 bases not matched to a gene. The CDR3 spans 18 residues.

This clone showed up many times. The CDR3 loop reads CAWSFALGTDTQYF. The CDR3 nucleotides read TGTGCCTGGAGCTTCGCGCTGGGCACAGATACGCAGTATTTT. The chain employs TRBV30 and TRBJ2-3; D is undetermined. Germline loops: CDR1 GTSNPN, CDR2 SVGIG (reference sequence). The V end was cut by 3 bases, the J end by 1 base, with 11 bases between. The length of the CDR3 is 14 residues.

This chain uses TRBV6-5 with TRBJ1-4; tentatively, D is TRBD1 (5 bases). CDR1 is MNHEY, CDR2 SVGAGI, per germline. The CDR3 loop spans 14 amino acids. Trimming took 5 bases from V and 8 from J, leaving 15 bases between them. The CDR3 spells CASSPGGVHEKLFF. The CDR3 DNA follows: TGTGCCAGCAGTCCGGGGGGGGTTCACGAAAAACTGTTTTTT.

The chain links TRBV3-1 (or the pseudogene TRBV3-2) to TRBJ1-1; tentatively, D is TRBD1 (5 bases). CDR1 and CDR2 from the germline V gene are LGHDT and YNNKEL (reference sequence). Trimming pared 4 bases from V and 1 base from J, leaving 16 bases between. This CDR3 has 16 residues. CDR3: CASSRNPTAANTEAFF. In DNA, the CDR3 is TGTGCCAGCAGCCGAAATCCGACAGCCGCGAACACTGAAGCTTTCTTT.

This clone was detected only once. The chain is built from TRBV6-5 and TRBJ1-1; D gene uncertain. This CDR3 has 15 amino acids. V lost 5 bases and J lost 1, with 14 bases in between. The germline V gene encodes CDR1 MNHEY and CDR2 SVGAGI. The CDR3 DNA reads TGTGCCAGCAGTCCCATGGGAGGCTCGAACACTGAAGCTTTCTTT. Translated, it gives CASSPMGGSNTEAFF.

The V gene is TRBV5-5, the J gene TRBJ1-1; TRBD1 might be the D (5 bases). V lost 4 bases to trimming and J lost 0 bases, with 19 bases between them. The CDR3 runs 17 residues. Germline CDR1 SGHKS, CDR2 YYEKEE (reference sequence). CDR3 protein: CASSVRQLLSVNTEAFF. CDR3 in DNA: TGTGCCAGCAGCGTCCGACAGCTACTTTCCGTGAACACTGAAGCTTTCTTT.

This clone was counted once. The J gene is TRBJ1-1, the V gene TRBV19; 9 bases line up with TRBD1. Unmatched junction bases numbered 10, after V lost 7 bases and J lost 1 base. This CDR3 has 16 amino acids. The V gene's germline CDR1 is LNHDA and CDR2 SQIVND (reference sequence). CDR3 sequence reads: CASTLHGQGKNTEAFF. The CDR3 coding sequence is TGTGCCAGTACTCTCCACGGACAGGGGAAGAACACTGAAGCTTTCTTT.

This chain joins TRBV5-6 and TRBJ1-1, with 8 bases aligning to TRBD1. Looked up from germline, CDR1 is SGHDT and CDR2 is YYEEEE. The CDR3 totals 12 residues. With 2 bases clipped from V and 8 bases from J, the junction kept 2 bases outside the gene matches. CDR3: CASSFRDREAFF. CDR3 DNA: TGTGCCAGCAGCTTCCGGGACAGGGAAGCTTTCTTT.

This clone was seen a handful of times. J is TRBJ2-7 and V is TRBV5-1; maybe TRBD2 (5 bases). This CDR3 has 14 residues. Trimming left V 4 bases short and J 6 bases short, with 17 bases between. CDR1 is SGHRS and CDR2 is YFSETQ in the germline V gene. CDR3 region: CASSQPLDSGEQYF. The CDR3 DNA follows: TGCGCCAGCAGCCAACCACTAGATTCTGGCGAGCAGTACTTC. Combining the CDR3 with reference TRBV5-1 and TRBJ2-7 gives the whole variable domain KAGVTQTPRYLIKTRGQQVTLSCSPISGHRSVSWYQQTPGQGLQFLFEYFSETQRNKGNFPGRFSGRQFSNSRSEMNVSTLELGDSALYLCASSQPLDSGEQYFGPGTRLTVT.

This clone was detected a few times. The rearrangement uses TRBV3-1 (or the pseudogene TRBV3-2) and TRBJ2-3; D remains unclear. Per germline, CDR1 LGHDT and CDR2 YNNKEL (reference sequence). CDR3 length: 13 residues. Trimming took off 3 bases at V and 4 bases at J, with 8 bases between the two ends. CDR3 sequence: CASSHANSDTQYF. The DNA for the CDR3 is TGTGCCAGCAGCCACGCAAACTCAGATACGCAGTATTTT.